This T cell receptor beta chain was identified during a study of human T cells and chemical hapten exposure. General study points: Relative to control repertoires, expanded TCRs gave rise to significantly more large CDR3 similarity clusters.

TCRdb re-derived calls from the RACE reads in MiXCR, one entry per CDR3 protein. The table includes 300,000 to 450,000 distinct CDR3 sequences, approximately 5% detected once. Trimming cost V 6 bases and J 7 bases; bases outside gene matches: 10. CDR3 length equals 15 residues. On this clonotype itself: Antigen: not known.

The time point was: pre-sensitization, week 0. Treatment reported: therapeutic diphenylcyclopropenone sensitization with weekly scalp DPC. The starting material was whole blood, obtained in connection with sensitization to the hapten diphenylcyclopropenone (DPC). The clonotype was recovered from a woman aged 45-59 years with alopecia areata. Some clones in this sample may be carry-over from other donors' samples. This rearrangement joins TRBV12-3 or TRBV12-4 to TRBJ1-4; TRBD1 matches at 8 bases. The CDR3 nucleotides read TGTGCCAGCAGGCCTACCTCAGGGGGCATTGAAAAACTGTTTTTT. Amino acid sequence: CASRPTSGGIEKLFF.